Below, 28 T cell receptor beta chains from the same sample are listed, as sequenced in a study of blood T cell repertoires in COVID-19. The protocol was immunoSEQ multiplex PCR, while the TCRdb copy is restricted to in-frame clones and leaves out a portion. This table holds roughly 240,000 clones, approximately 85% found once. Sequencing input: peripheral blood. Receptors were obtained from a woman older than 75 with COVID-19, enrolled during active disease.

The rearrangement joins TRBV11-2 to TRBJ2-1; weak D call: TRBD1 (6 bases). Trimming cost V 5 bases and J 8 bases, with 16 bases left between them. This CDR3 has 14 amino acids. CDR1 is SGHAT and CDR2 is FQNNGV in the germline V gene. The CDR3 reads CASSPGQYLHEQFF. CDR3 sequence (DNA): TGTGCCAGCAGCCCCGGACAGTATTTACATGAGCAGTTCTTC.

The rearrangement joins TRBV28 to TRBJ1-6; D is unclear. CDR3 length: 18 residues. Germline V gene sequence: CDR1 MDHEN, CDR2 SYDVKM. The V gene lost 4 bases and the J gene lost 0 bases, with 16 bases spanning the gap. The CDR3 DNA reads as TGTGCCAGCAGTTGGAGAGGGAGCCGAAGCTCCTATAATTCACCCCTCCACTTT. This codes for CASSWRGSRSSYNSPLHF.

This chain joins TRBV10-3 and TRBJ1-1; 7 bases match TRBD1. CDR1 ENHRY and CDR2 SYGVKD come from the germline V gene. Trimming took 2 bases from V and 11 from J; bases not matched to a gene: 11. The CDR3 consists of 14 residues. In DNA, the CDR3 is TGTGCCATCAGTGAGAGAGGGCAGGGGGAACTGGCTTTCTTT. Amino acids: CAISERGQGELAFF.

The rearrangement joins TRBV7-9 to TRBJ1-4; 8 nucleotides agree with TRBD1. CDR1 and CDR2 from the germline V gene are SEHNR and FQNEAQ (reference sequence). The V gene end was trimmed by 5 bases and the J gene end by 3 bases; junction bases not matched to a gene: 8. This CDR3 is 16 amino acids long. CDR3 in DNA: TGTGCCAGCAGCCACAACCGGGACAGGTCTAATGAAAAACTGTTTTTT. Translation gives CASSHNRDRSNEKLFF.

Concerning this clone itself: Other DNA sequences in the sample encode the same CDR3. The chain couples TRBV18 to TRBJ1-2; a possible D gene is TRBD1 (5 bases). The germline CDR1 and CDR2 sequences are KGHSH and LQKENI. V was trimmed by 3 bases and J by 3 bases, leaving 8 bases between them. The CDR3 has 13 residues. CDR3 amino acids: CASSPTDYYGYTF. CDR3 coding DNA: TGTGCCAGCTCACCGACAGATTACTATGGCTACACCTTC.

V usage is TRBV30 and J usage is TRBJ1-1; no firm D call. The CDR3 is 12 residues long. V lost 2 bases and J 11 bases, leaving 15 bases between the germline ends. CDR1 and CDR2 (germline): GTSNPN, SVGIG (reference sequence). CDR3 sequence: CAWSPGLPWAFF. The CDR3 coding sequence is TGTGCCTGGAGTCCGGGGTTGCCGTGGGCTTTCTTT.

V gene TRBV28 combines with J gene TRBJ1-1, with TRBD1 matching 11 bases. With 4 bases clipped from V and 5 bases from J, the junction kept 3 bases outside the gene matches. The CDR3 has 14 residues. Germline CDR1 is MDHEN and CDR2 is SYDVKM. The CDR3: CASSWGTGGTEAFF. The CDR3 region has the DNA TGTGCCAGCAGTTGGGGGACAGGGGGGACTGAAGCTTTCTTT.

The chain joins TRBV5-1 to TRBJ1-2, with D maybe TRBD1 (6 bases). CDR1 is SGHRS, CDR2 YFSETQ, per germline. The CDR3 is 14 amino acids. Trimming stripped 4 bases from V and 2 bases from J, with 12 bases between. In DNA form, the CDR3 reads TGCGCCAGCAGCCTTACAGGGACAAACTATGGCTACACCTTC. As protein: CASSLTGTNYGYTF. The whole variable domain, filled in from reference TRBV5-1 and TRBJ1-2, reads KAGVTQTPRYLIKTRGQQVTLSCSPISGHRSVSWYQQTPGQGLQFLFEYFSETQRNKGNFPGRFSGRQFSNSRSEMNVSTLELGDSALYLCASSLTGTNYGYTFGSGTRLTVV.

This clone was detected only once. This chain joins TRBV5-1 and TRBJ1-1; D possibly corresponds to TRBD1 (5 bases). Germline CDR1 SGHRS, CDR2 YFSETQ. The CDR3 is made up of 15 amino acids. The germline V and J ends were trimmed by 0 bases and 4 bases, with 13 bases remaining between them. CDR3 residues: CASSLGGGESTEAFF. The DNA for the CDR3 is TGCGCCAGCAGCTTGGGCGGGGGGGAGAGCACTGAAGCTTTCTTT.

V usage is TRBV7-9 and J usage is TRBJ2-5, with TRBD1 matching over 8 bases. The germline V gene encodes CDR1 SEHNR and CDR2 FQNEAQ (reference sequence). The CDR3 is 12 residues long. After removal of 5 bases from V and 4 bases from J, the junction contained 0 bases not matched to a gene. CDR3 protein: CASSGQGETQYF. CDR3 sequence (DNA): TGTGCCAGCAGCGGACAGGGAGAGACCCAGTACTTC.

The V and J genes are TRBV5-6 and TRBJ2-4; D gene uncertain. The CDR3 runs 16 residues. Trimming took 3 bases from V and 0 from J, leaving 13 bases between them. Germline assignment: CDR1 SGHDT and CDR2 YYEEEE. The CDR3 DNA reads as TGTGCCAGCAGCTACGAGACGGGTTTAGCCAAAAACATTCAGTACTTC. Protein: CASSYETGLAKNIQYF.

The J gene is TRBJ1-4, the V gene TRBV7-8; D might be TRBD1 (5 bases). Germline loops: CDR1 SGHVS, CDR2 FQNEAQ. The ends were cut back, 1 base at V and 8 bases at J, with 17 bases in the middle. CDR3 size: 16 residues. This chain's CDR3 is CASSLGAGGIGEKLFF. CDR3 DNA: TGTGCCAGCAGCTTAGGGGCGGGGGGGATTGGAGAAAAACTGTTTTTT.

This chain uses TRBV18 with TRBJ1-1, with 7 nucleotides matching TRBD1. CDR3 length equals 13 residues. Germline assignment: CDR1 KGHSH and CDR2 LQKENI. V lost 4 bases to trimming and J lost 3 bases; unmatched junction nucleotides: 2. CDR3 sequence (DNA): TGTGCCAGCTCACGGGACAGCCACACTGAAGCTTTCTTT. Encoded protein: CASSRDSHTEAFF.

The chain employs TRBV19 and TRBJ1-6; a possible D gene is TRBD1 (5 bases). Trimming pared 7 bases from V and 7 bases from J, leaving 11 bases between. Per germline, CDR1 LNHDA and CDR2 SQIVND (reference sequence). The CDR3 is 13 amino acids. The CDR3 DNA is TGTGCCAGTAATGACAGAGAGAATTCACCCCTCCACTTT. It codes for CASNDRENSPLHF.

The rearrangement uses TRBV5-6 and TRBJ1-1; D is perhaps TRBD1 (5 bases). Per germline, CDR1 SGHDT and CDR2 YYEEEE. Between the trimmed V and J ends, which lost 4 bases and 5 bases, there was a span of 18 bases. The CDR3 has 15 residues. The CDR3 DNA reads as TGTGCCAGCAGCCCCCAGGCGGGGGATGGGACTGAAGCTTTCTTT. This gives the protein CASSPQAGDGTEAFF.

The chain recombines TRBV7-8 with TRBJ1-2; 8 nucleotides agree with TRBD1. After removal of 6 bases from V and 8 bases from J, the junction contained 11 bases not matched to a gene. Germline V gene lookup returns CDR1 SGHVS and CDR2 FQNEAQ. The CDR3 contains 14 residues. For the CDR3, the DNA is TGTGCCAGCAGACAGGGGTTACAGGGGGTCGGCTACACCTTC. This sequence encodes CASRQGLQGVGYTF. The variable domain in full, with the rest retrieved from reference TRBV7-8 and TRBJ1-2, is GAGVSQSPRYKVAKRGQDVALRCDPISGHVSLFWYQQALGQGPEFLTYFQNEAQLDKSGLPSDRFFAERPEGSVSTLKIQRTQQEDSAVYLCASRQGLQGVGYTFGSGTRLTVV.

The CDR3 DNA sequence: TGTGCCAGCAGCTCCAGGGGGCCCGGGGAGCTGTTTTTT. This translates into CASSSRGPGELFF. This chain links TRBV7-3 with TRBJ2-2; 8 bases are shared with TRBD1. There are 13 residues in the CDR3. With 4 bases clipped from V and 6 bases from J, the junction kept 1 base outside the gene matches. Germline CDR1 and CDR2: SGHTA and FQGTGA. Using reference TRBV7-3 and TRBJ2-2 for the parts outside the CDR3, the full variable domain is GAGVSQTPSNKVTEKGKYVELRCDPISGHTALYWYRQSLGQGPEFLIYFQGTGAADDSGLPNDRFFAVRPEGSVSTLKIQRTERGDSAVYLCASSSRGPGELFFGEGSRLTVL.

This chain joins TRBV5-4 and TRBJ1-1; 9 bases are shared with TRBD1. Looked up from germline, CDR1 is SGHNT and CDR2 is YYREEE (reference sequence). The CDR3 covers 16 residues. J gave up 1 base and V 0 bases, and 4 bases lay outside the gene matches. CDR3 coding DNA: TGTGCCAGCAGCTTGGCCGGGGGACAGGGGAACACTGAAGCTTTCTTT. As protein: CASSLAGGQGNTEAFF.

This sequence joins TRBV3-1 (or the pseudogene TRBV3-2) and TRBJ2-2, with D possibly TRBD2 on 5 matching bases. Trimming pared 2 bases from V and 2 bases from J, leaving 12 bases between. Germline CDR1 and CDR2: LGHDT and YNNKEL (reference sequence). This CDR3 spans 16 amino acids. The CDR3 here is CASSQYGVDNTGELFF. CDR3 coding DNA: TGTGCCAGCAGCCAATACGGGGTAGACAACACCGGGGAGCTGTTTTTT.

V gene TRBV12-3 or TRBV12-4 combines with J gene TRBJ1-2; TRBD1 is a possible D gene (6 bases). Trimming took off 3 bases at V and 5 bases at J, with 7 bases between the two ends. The CDR3 is 12 residues long. CDR3 sequence reads: CASSFQGYGYTF. CDR3 nucleotide sequence: TGTGCCAGCAGTTTTCAGGGGTATGGCTACACCTTC.

CDR3 coding DNA: TGTGCCAGTAACACCAGTTTCCGGAGGAACACTGAAGCTTTCTTT. This translates into CASNTSFRRNTEAFF. V is TRBV19 and J is TRBJ1-1; D is undetermined. The germline CDR1 and CDR2 sequences are LNHDA and SQIVND (reference sequence). The CDR3 has 15 amino acids. Between the trimmed V and J ends, which lost 7 bases and 1 base, there was a span of 16 bases.

The CDR3: CASSPARGYTGNTIYF. CDR3 bases: TGTGCCAGCAGCCCCGCCCGGGGGTATACTGGAAACACCATATATTTT. The chain uses TRBV3-1 (or the pseudogene TRBV3-2) and TRBJ1-3; D possibly corresponds to TRBD1 (5 bases). This CDR3 region has 16 residues. Trimming removed 4 bases at V and 2 bases at J, with 15 bases between. Germline values: CDR1 LGHDT, CDR2 YNNKEL (reference sequence).

The CDR3 region is CASSQVRGGTQETQYF. The CDR3 DNA is TGTGCCAGCAGCCAAGTGAGGGGGGGGACACAAGAGACCCAGTACTTC. The chain employs TRBV4-2 and TRBJ2-5; weak D call: TRBD2 (7 bases). The CDR3 runs 16 residues. Germline V CDR1 and CDR2: LGHNA, YNFKEQ. V lost 1 base, J lost 2 bases, and 14 bases lay in between.

The rearrangement links TRBV10-3 to TRBJ2-7; possible D gene TRBD2, 5 bases. V was trimmed by 4 bases and J by 2 bases, leaving 9 bases between them. Germline CDR1 and CDR2: ENHRY and SYGVKD. The CDR3 runs 13 residues. In DNA form, the CDR3 reads TGTGCCATCAGTGGGGCTAGCACCTACGAGCAGTACTTC. Translated: CAISGASTYEQYF.

The rearrangement links TRBV19 to TRBJ2-5; 10 nucleotides agree with TRBD1. V gave up 8 bases and J gave up 4 bases; unmatched junction bases: 4. Germline V CDR1 and CDR2: LNHDA, SQIVND (reference sequence). The CDR3 runs 13 residues. The CDR3 nucleotides read TGTGCCAGTCGGGACAGGGGATCAGAGACCCAGTACTTC. Translating gives CASRDRGSETQYF.

This sequence joins TRBV24-1 and TRBJ2-3, with a possible D match to TRBD2 (6 bases). Germline lookup yields CDR1 KGHDR and CDR2 SFDVKD. The ends were cut back, 0 bases at V and 1 base at J, with 10 bases in the middle. This CDR3 contains 16 residues. The CDR3 sequence is CATSDLRPSGTDTQYF. In DNA form, the CDR3 reads TGTGCCACCAGTGATTTGAGGCCTAGCGGCACAGATACGCAGTATTTT.

This chain joins TRBV3-1 (or the pseudogene TRBV3-2) and TRBJ2-2, with TRBD1 identical over 7 bases. Germline V lookup: CDR1 LGHDT, CDR2 YNNKEL (reference sequence). J was trimmed by 0 bases and V by 4 bases; bases with no gene match: 2. The CDR3 runs 15 residues. CDR3 DNA sequence: TGTGCCAGCAGCCGGGACAGTTCGAACACCGGGGAGCTGTTTTTT. Translation: CASSRDSSNTGELFF.

The rearrangement links TRBV29-1 to TRBJ1-1; D is ambiguous. The CDR3 extends over 15 amino acids. In germline, CDR1 is SQVTM, CDR2 ANQGSEA. V was trimmed by 3 bases and J by 5 bases, leaving 19 bases between them. In DNA, the CDR3 is TGCAGCGTTGACCCAGCACACATACGGGTGACTGAAGCTTTCTTT. This encodes CSVDPAHIRVTEAFF. Full variable domain (missing parts from reference TRBV29-1 and TRBJ1-1): SAVISQKPSRDICQRGTSLTIQCQVDSQVTMMFWYRQQPGQSLTLIATANQGSEATYESGFVIDKFPISRPNLTFSTLTVSNMSPEDSSIYLCSVDPAHIRVTEAFFGQGTRLTVV.